Listed below are T cell receptor beta chains from one sample, sequenced in a study of T-cell reconstitution after alpha-beta-depleted transplantation in children. TCRdb recomputed calls from the PCR reads with MiXCR, one row per CDR3 protein. The data show some 390,000 distinct CDR3 sequences, just over 20% seen once. This specimen was PBMCs from the stem cell graft donor, taken from the stem cell graft. These receptors all stem from a human donor who donated a stem cell graft to a child with acute myeloid leukemia. Each CDR3 is given with its conserved first and last residue. Each record gives: J gene, clone size, D gene, V gene, CDR3 DNA, CDR3 protein. D genes are given only for firm matches. Part of the rows lack a size; the others show once, few, many or a class for expanded clones.

J gene: TRBJ2-1; clone size: few; D gene: TRBD2; V gene: TRBV20-1; CDR3 DNA: TGCAGTGCTAGAGACGGCATCGCCGGGACTAGCATCTTCGAGCAGTTCTTC; CDR3 protein: CSARDGIAGTSIFEQFF
J gene: TRBJ2-5; clone size: NA; D gene: NA; V gene: TRBV20-1; CDR3 DNA: TGCAGTGCTAGATATACTGGCCAAACCCAGTACTTC; CDR3 protein: CSARYTGQTQYF
J gene: TRBJ2-1; clone size: NA; D gene: NA; V gene: TRBV7-6; CDR3 DNA: TGTGCCAGCAGCCAATCGACTAGGTCCAATGAGCAGTTCTTC; CDR3 protein: CASSQSTRSNEQFF
J gene: TRBJ1-1; clone size: NA; D gene: TRBD1; V gene: TRBV15; CDR3 DNA: TGTGCCACCAGCAGAGATAACTGGGACAGCACGGATGAAGCTTTCTTT; CDR3 protein: CATSRDNWDSTDEAFF
J gene: TRBJ1-2; clone size: NA; D gene: NA; V gene: TRBV12-3/TRBV12-4; CDR3 DNA: TGTGCCAGCAGTCAGAGACAGGAGGATGGCTACACCTTC; CDR3 protein: CASSQRQEDGYTF
J gene: TRBJ2-2; clone size: NA; D gene: NA; V gene: TRBV7-9; CDR3 DNA: TGTGCCAGCAGCTTAGGGACCATTACCGGGGAGCTGTTTTTT; CDR3 protein: CASSLGTITGELFF
J gene: TRBJ2-3; clone size: few; D gene: NA; V gene: TRBV20-1; CDR3 DNA: TGCAGTGCTAGAACCCCGGTGGCGGGCATCACAGATACGCAGTATTTT; CDR3 protein: CSARTPVAGITDTQYF
J gene: TRBJ2-5; clone size: NA; D gene: NA; V gene: TRBV24-1; CDR3 DNA: TGTGCCACCAGTGATTTAGACGCAGGGACCGAAGAGACCCAGTACTTC; CDR3 protein: CATSDLDAGTEETQYF
J gene: TRBJ2-3; clone size: NA; D gene: TRBD2; V gene: TRBV6-5; CDR3 DNA: TGTGCCAGCAGTTACTCTTCCTCGGGAGGGAGGGGAGATACGCAGTATTTT; CDR3 protein: CASSYSSSGGRGDTQYF
J gene: TRBJ1-3; clone size: many; D gene: NA; V gene: TRBV6-6; CDR3 DNA: TGTGCCAGCAGGTCAGGGGCTCGAGGAAACACCATATATTTT; CDR3 protein: CASRSGARGNTIYF
J gene: TRBJ1-1; clone size: NA; D gene: NA; V gene: TRBV7-9; CDR3 DNA: TGTGCCAGCAGCTTAGTCCAGTACATGAACACTGAAGCTTTCTTT; CDR3 protein: CASSLVQYMNTEAFF
J gene: TRBJ2-3; clone size: NA; D gene: NA; V gene: TRBV7-2; CDR3 DNA: TGTGCCAGCAGCTTCGAATCGCGGAGCACAGATACGCAGTATTTT; CDR3 protein: CASSFESRSTDTQYF
J gene: TRBJ2-3; clone size: NA; D gene: TRBD2; V gene: TRBV3-1; CDR3 DNA: TGTGCCACCAGCCAACTAGCGGTTAACACAGATACGCAGTATTTT; CDR3 protein: CATSQLAVNTDTQYF
J gene: TRBJ1-1; clone size: few; D gene: NA; V gene: TRBV20-1; CDR3 DNA: TGCAGTGCTAGAGATGGCAGGTTCCTAGTCACTGAAGCTTTCTTT; CDR3 protein: CSARDGRFLVTEAFF